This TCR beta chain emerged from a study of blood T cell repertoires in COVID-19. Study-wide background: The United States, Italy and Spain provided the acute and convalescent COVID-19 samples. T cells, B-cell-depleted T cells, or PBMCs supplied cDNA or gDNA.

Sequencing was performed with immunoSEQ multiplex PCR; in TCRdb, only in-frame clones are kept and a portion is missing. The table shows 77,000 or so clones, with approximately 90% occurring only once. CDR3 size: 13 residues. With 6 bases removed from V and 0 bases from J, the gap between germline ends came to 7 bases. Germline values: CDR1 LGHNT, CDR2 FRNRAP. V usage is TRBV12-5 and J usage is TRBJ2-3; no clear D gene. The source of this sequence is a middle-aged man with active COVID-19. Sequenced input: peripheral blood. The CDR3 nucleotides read TGTGCTAGTGGCAAAGCGAGCACAGATACGCAGTATTTT. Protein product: CASGKASTDTQYF.